One T cell receptor (beta chain) is described in this entry. Its antigen is undetermined. The source of the sample is a study of OX40 agonist ivuxolimab in advanced cancers. Study summary: It was ivuxolimab, an agonistic anti-OX40 (CD134) antibody, that patients were treated with. Study observations and caveats: There were also nonresponders showing low normalized T-cell clonal expansion. CD8+ T cells were the subset that, on average, had more expanded clones than CD4+. The study found among the lowest clonal expansion in partial responders at 0.1-3.0 mg/kg.

This CDR3 has 19 amino acids. Repertoires were generated with immunoSEQ multiplex PCR, while TCRdb's copy carries only in-frame clones and drops some. This table has about 73,000 clones, 88% appearing once. The chain has TRBV21-1 and TRBJ2-5; the table's D call of TRBD1 was not tested on the DNA. TRBV21-1 is termed a pseudogene. This clonotype originated in an adult with an advanced solid tumor such as melanoma, head and neck, liver or kidney cancer. The sequences come from CD4+ or CD8+ T cells sorted from blood, collected in a trial of the OX40 agonist ivuxolimab. The CDR3 nucleotides are TGTGCCAGCAGCAAAAGAAAGGGCAGGGGCCCGCCAGGGGAGGAGACCCAGTACTTC. The encoded protein is CASSKRKGRGPPGEETQYF.